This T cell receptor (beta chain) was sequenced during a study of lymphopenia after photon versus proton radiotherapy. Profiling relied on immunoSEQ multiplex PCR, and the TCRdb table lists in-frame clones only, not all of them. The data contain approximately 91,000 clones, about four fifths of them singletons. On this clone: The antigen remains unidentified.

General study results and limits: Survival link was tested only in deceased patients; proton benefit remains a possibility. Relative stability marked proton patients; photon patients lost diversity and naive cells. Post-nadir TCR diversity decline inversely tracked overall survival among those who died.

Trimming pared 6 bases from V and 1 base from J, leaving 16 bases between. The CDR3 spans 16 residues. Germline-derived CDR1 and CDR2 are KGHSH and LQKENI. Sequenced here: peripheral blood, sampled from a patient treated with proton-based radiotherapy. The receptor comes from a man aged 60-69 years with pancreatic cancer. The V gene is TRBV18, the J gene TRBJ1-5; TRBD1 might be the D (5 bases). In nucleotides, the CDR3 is TGTGCCAGCTCCGAGGGGCTGCGGGGGAGCAATCAGCCCCAGCATTTT. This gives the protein CASSEGLRGSNQPQHF.